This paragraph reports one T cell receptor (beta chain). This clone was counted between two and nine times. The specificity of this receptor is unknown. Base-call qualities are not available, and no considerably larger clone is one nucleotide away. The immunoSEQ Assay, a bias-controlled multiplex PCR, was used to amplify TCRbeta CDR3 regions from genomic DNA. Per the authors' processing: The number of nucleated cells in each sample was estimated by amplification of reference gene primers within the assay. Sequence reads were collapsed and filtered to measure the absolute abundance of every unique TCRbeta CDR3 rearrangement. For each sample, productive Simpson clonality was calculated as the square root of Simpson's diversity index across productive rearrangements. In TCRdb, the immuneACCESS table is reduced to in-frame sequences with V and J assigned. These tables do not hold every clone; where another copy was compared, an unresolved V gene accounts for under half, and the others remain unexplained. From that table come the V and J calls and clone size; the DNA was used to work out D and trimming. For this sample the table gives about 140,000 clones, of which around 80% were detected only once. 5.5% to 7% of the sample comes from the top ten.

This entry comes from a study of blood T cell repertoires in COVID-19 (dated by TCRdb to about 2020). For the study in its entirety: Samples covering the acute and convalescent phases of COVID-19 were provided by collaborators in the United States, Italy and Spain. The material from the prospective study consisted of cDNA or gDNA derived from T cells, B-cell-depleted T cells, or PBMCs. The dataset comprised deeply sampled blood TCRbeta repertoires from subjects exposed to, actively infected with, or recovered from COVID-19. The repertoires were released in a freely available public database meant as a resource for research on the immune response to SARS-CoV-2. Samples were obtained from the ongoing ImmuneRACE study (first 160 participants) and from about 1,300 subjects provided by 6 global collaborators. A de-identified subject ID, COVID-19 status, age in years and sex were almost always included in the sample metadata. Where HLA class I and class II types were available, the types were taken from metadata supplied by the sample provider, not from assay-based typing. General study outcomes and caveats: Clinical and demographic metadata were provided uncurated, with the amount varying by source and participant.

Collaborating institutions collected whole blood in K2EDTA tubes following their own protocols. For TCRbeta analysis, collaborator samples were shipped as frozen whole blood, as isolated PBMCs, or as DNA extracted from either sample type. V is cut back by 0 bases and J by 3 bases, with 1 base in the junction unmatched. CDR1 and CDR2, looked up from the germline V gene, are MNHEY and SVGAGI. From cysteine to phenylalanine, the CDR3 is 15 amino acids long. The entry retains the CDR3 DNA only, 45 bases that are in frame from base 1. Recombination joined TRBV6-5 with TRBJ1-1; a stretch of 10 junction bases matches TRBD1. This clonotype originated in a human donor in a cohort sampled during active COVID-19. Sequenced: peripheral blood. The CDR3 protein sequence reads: CASSYSGTGDTEAFF. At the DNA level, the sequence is TGTGCCAGCAGTTACTCCGGGACAGGGGACACTGAAGCTTTCTTT.